The present T cell receptor (beta chain) was sequenced within a study of T-cell memory formation after mild COVID-19. Study outcomes and limitations: The finding that pre-infection memory included some responding clones suggested that cross-reactive memory joined. CD4/CD8 balance characterized clones contracting day 15 to 85, and CD4+ skew characterized later expanders.

With regard to this clonotype: The antigen remains undetermined.

From 5'RACE with constant-segment primers came TCR alpha and TCR beta cDNA libraries that carried sample barcodes and UMIs. One entry per CDR3 protein results from TCRdb running MiXCR on the 5' RACE reads. The sample contains roughly 400,000 distinct CDR3 sequences, around 24% of which appear only once. The CDR3 is made up of 15 amino acids. J was trimmed by 1 base and V by 4 bases; bases with no gene match: 4. CDR1 and CDR2 from the germline V gene are SNHLY and FYNNEI. The receptor was derived from an adult woman who had mild COVID-19 (a few samples of this study predate the infection). Cell type and time point are not known. Sequencing was done on a sample of PBMCs or a T cell subset sorted from them (not recorded which). This chain connects TRBV2 to TRBJ1-5, with 7 positions matching TRBD1. Here the CDR3 reads CASSARQGSNQPQHF. CDR3 DNA: TGTGCCAGCAGTGCCCGACAGGGCAGCAATCAGCCCCAGCATTTT.